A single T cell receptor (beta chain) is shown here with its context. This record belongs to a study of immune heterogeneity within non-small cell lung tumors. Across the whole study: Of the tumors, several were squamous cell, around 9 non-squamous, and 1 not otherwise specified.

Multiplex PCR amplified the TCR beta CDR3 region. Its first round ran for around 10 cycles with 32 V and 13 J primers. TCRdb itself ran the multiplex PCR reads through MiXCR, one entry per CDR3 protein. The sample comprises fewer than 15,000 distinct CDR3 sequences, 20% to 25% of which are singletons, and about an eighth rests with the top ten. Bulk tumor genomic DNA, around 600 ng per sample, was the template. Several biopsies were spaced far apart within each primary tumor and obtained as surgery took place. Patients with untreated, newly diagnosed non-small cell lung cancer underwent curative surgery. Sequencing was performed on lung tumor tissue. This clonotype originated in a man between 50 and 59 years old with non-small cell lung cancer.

DNA for the CDR3: TGCGCCAGCAGCTTGGGGGCGGGGGATACCTACGAGCAGTACTTC. This sequence encodes CASSLGAGDTYEQYF. This chain joins TRBV5-1 and TRBJ2-7, with 7 bases fitting TRBD2. After removal of 0 bases from V and 2 bases from J, the junction contained 5 bases not matched to a gene. CDR3 size: 15 residues. Germline CDR1 SGHRS, CDR2 YFSETQ.